These T cell receptor beta chains were read from a single sample in a study of CD8 T cells in ankylosing spondylitis. MiXCR, run by TCRdb on the 5' RACE reads, gives a single entry per CDR3 protein. The data contain 200,000 or so distinct CDR3 sequences, over 10% of them singletons. The sequenced sample consisted of blood, either unsorted or a sorted T cell fraction (not recorded which). All receptors derive from a female donor with ankylosing spondylitis or in good health (not recorded which). Each CDR3 is given with its conserved first and last residue. D genes are given only for firm matches. Only part of the rows carry a size: once, few, many, or a class if the clone is expanded.

j_call v_call d_call clone_size cdr3_nt cdr3_aa
TRBJ1-5 TRBV5-1 . many TGCGCCAGCAGCCTCTATGATGCGGGCAATCAGCCCCAGCATTTT CASSLYDAGNQPQHF
TRBJ2-1 TRBV30 . few TGTGCCTGGAGTGTAAGTTGGTGGGTTGAGCAGTTCTTC CAWSVSWWVEQFF
TRBJ2-1 TRBV29-1 . many TGCAGCTCCCTTTGGGCAGGGGTATCCAATGAGCAGTTCTTC CSSLWAGVSNEQFF
TRBJ1-2 TRBV7-2 . few TGTGCCACCAATCTTAGGGGGACAAACTATGGCTACACCTTC CATNLRGTNYGYTF
TRBJ2-3 TRBV18 . . TGTGCCAGCTCACCGTATTCCCGGGGCACAGATACGCAGTATTTT CASSPYSRGTDTQYF
TRBJ1-4 TRBV20-1 . many TGCAGTGCTATCAACTCCGGAGCAACTAATGAAAAACTGTTTTTT CSAINSGATNEKLFF
TRBJ2-3 TRBV7-8 . many TGTGCCAGCAGCTTAGTACGCGTCGCGATCGTTGTCGCAGATACGCAGTATTTT CASSLVRVAIVVADTQYF
TRBJ2-7 TRBV28 TRBD1 many TGTGCCAGCAGACAAAGACAGGGAGCGACCTACGAGCAGTACTTC CASRQRQGATYEQYF
TRBJ1-5 TRBV5-1 . many TGCGCCAGCAGCTTAGGACAGAGCAATCAGCCCCAGCATTTT CASSLGQSNQPQHF
TRBJ2-5 TRBV7-8 . . TGTGCCAACAGCTTTGAGGGGCGAGAGACCCAGTACTTC CANSFEGRETQYF
TRBJ2-6 TRBV5-5 . . TGTGCCAGCAGCTTACGGGACACCCTCGGTCCCGGGGCCAACGTCCTGACTTTC CASSLRDTLGPGANVLTF
TRBJ1-5 TRBV27 . once TGTGCCAGCAGTTTAATGGCAGGGCCCTTGGGGCCCCAGCATTTT CASSLMAGPLGPQHF
TRBJ2-7 TRBV7-2 TRBD2 many TGTGCCAGCAGCGCGACTAGCGGGACCGAGCAGTACTTC CASSATSGTEQYF
TRBJ2-2 TRBV28 TRBD1 . TGTGCCATACAGGGGGCCGGGGTCGGGGAGCTGTTTTTT CAIQGAGVGELFF
TRBJ1-5 TRBV20-1 . few TGCAGTGTCGACCCCCCCGCTCTCGGGACGCCGGCAAATCAGCCCCAGCATTTT CSVDPPALGTPANQPQHF
TRBJ2-2 TRBV20-1 . many TGCAGTGCTAGACCAGGGGTGAACACCGGGGAGCTGTTTTTT CSARPGVNTGELFF
TRBJ1-5 TRBV2 TRBD1 few TGTGCCAGCAGGACAGGGGGTGAACAGCCCCAGCATTTT CASRTGGEQPQHF
TRBJ2-1 TRBV3-1 TRBD2 many TGTGCCAGCAGCCAATCGCACCGGACTAGATACTACAATGAGCAGTTCTTC CASSQSHRTRYYNEQFF
TRBJ2-7 TRBV9 . many TGTGCCAGCAGCGTAACTAGTGGGATCTACGAGCAGTACTTC CASSVTSGIYEQYF
TRBJ2-7 TRBV10-3 TRBD2 . TGTGCCATCAGTGACACGACTAGCGGGAGTGGCGAGCAGTACTTC CAISDTTSGSGEQYF
TRBJ2-5 TRBV20-1 . few TGCAGTGCTGGGGATCTGGGGGAGACCCAGTACTTC CSAGDLGETQYF
TRBJ1-3 TRBV4-2 TRBD1 . TGTGCCAGCAGCCCACAGGGGACCTTCTCTGGAAACACCATATATTTT CASSPQGTFSGNTIYF
TRBJ2-2 TRBV12-3/TRBV12-4 TRBD2 few TGTGCCAGCACCAATGAGGTAGCGGGAGGAAGGCACACCGGGGAGCTGTTTTTT CASTNEVAGGRHTGELFF
TRBJ1-1 TRBV4-3 . medium-sized TGCGCCAGCAGCCAAGATAGTAGTTCGGGCTCTGAAGCTTTCTTT CASSQDSSSGSEAFF
TRBJ1-5 TRBV12-3/TRBV12-4 . many TGTGCCAGCAGTCGAGACCCTAGCAATCAGCCCCAGCATTTT CASSRDPSNQPQHF
TRBJ1-1 TRBV12-3/TRBV12-4 . many TGTGCCAGCAGTTTATCGGTTTACACTGAAGCTTTCTTT CASSLSVYTEAFF
TRBJ2-2 TRBV7-8 . many TGTGCCAGCAGCCCTGTGGGGAACACCGGGGAGCTGTTTTTT CASSPVGNTGELFF
TRBJ2-6 TRBV24-1 TRBD1 . TGTGCCACCAGTGATCTCCCGGGACAGGACTCTGGGGCCAACGTCCTGACTTTC CATSDLPGQDSGANVLTF
TRBJ2-5 TRBV6-2/TRBV6-3 TRBD2 many TGTGCCAGCAGTCGACTAGCGACGATGAGACGGGAAGAGACCCAGTACTTC CASSRLATMRREETQYF
TRBJ2-5 TRBV7-9 . few TGTGCCAGCAGCCGCCTGTGGGCAGGGATGCACCAAGAGACCCAGTACTTC CASSRLWAGMHQETQYF
TRBJ1-2 TRBV12-3/TRBV12-4 TRBD1 many TGTGCCAGCAGTTTAGGACAACAGGGGTGGCGCGACACCTTC CASSLGQQGWRDTF
TRBJ1-1 TRBV7-2 TRBD1 many TGTGCCAGCAGCTTCCGACAGGGGAACACTGAAGCTTTCTTT CASSFRQGNTEAFF
TRBJ1-2 TRBV5-1 . many TGCGCCAGCAGCTTGGACCCTCGTAACTATGGCTACACCTTC CASSLDPRNYGYTF
TRBJ2-2 TRBV7-9 . . TGTGCCAGCAGCCCCCCGAACACCGGGGATCTGTTTTTT CASSPPNTGDLFF
TRBJ2-7 TRBV3-1 . few TGTGCCAGCAGCCCGGGGTTTTTTGCCGGGGAGCAGTACTTC CASSPGFFAGEQYF
TRBJ1-1 TRBV6-1 . few TGTGCCAGCAGTCAGGCCGGTTTGAACACTGAAGCTTTCTTT CASSQAGLNTEAFF
TRBJ2-7 TRBV20-1 . many TGCAGTGCTAGAGATCACAGGACAATTTCCTACGAGCAGTACTTC CSARDHRTISYEQYF
TRBJ2-5 TRBV6-2/TRBV6-3 TRBD1 . TGTGCCAGCAGCTGGGGTCCAGGGACAGACCTTCCCCTAGAGACCCAGTACTTC CASSWGPGTDLPLETQYF
TRBJ1-6 TRBV10-3 . few TGTGCCATCAGTGAGTCGAAGGAGAGTTCACCCCTCCACTTT CAISESKESSPLHF
TRBJ2-4 TRBV3-1 TRBD1 few TGTGCCAGCAGCCAGAAAGTTGGGACAGCCTTAGCCAAAAACATTCAGTACTTC CASSQKVGTALAKNIQYF
TRBJ2-1 TRBV27 TRBD2 . TGTGCCAGCAGTTCCCTAGCGGTCGGTGGGGAGCAGTTCTTC CASSSLAVGGEQFF
TRBJ2-3 TRBV9 TRBD2 many TGTGCCAGCAGCGCGACTAGCGGGAGAGGGGCCAGGAGCACAGATACGCAGTATTTT CASSATSGRGARSTDTQYF
TRBJ2-7 TRBV28 TRBD2 few TGTGCCAGCAGTACCAACCGGGACTATACCTACGAGCAGTACTTC CASSTNRDYTYEQYF
TRBJ2-7 TRBV7-8 . many TGTGCCAGCAGCTTAGCTGCCTACGAGCAGTACTTC CASSLAAYEQYF
TRBJ2-7 TRBV5-1 . . TGCGCCAGCAGCATTGGCCGGGGGTTCAACTACGAGCAGTACTTC CASSIGRGFNYEQYF
TRBJ2-5 TRBV7-2 TRBD2 . TGTGCCAGCAGTCAACCCGTGAGTAGCGGGCAAGAGACCCAGTACTTC CASSQPVSSGQETQYF
TRBJ2-1 TRBV15 . . TGTGCCCCCAGCACCAGGGTCGAGCAGTTCTTC CAPSTRVEQFF
TRBJ2-3 TRBV7-9 . few TGTGCCAGCAGCTGGGGGCGATTGAGGTTACGCACAGATACGCAGTATTTT CASSWGRLRLRTDTQYF
TRBJ1-6 TRBV6-4 . few TGTGCCAGCAGTGAGGGTCCGTATAATTCACCCCTCCACTTT CASSEGPYNSPLHF
TRBJ2-1 TRBV7-2 . . TGTGCCAGCAGCCTGACGACCTACAATGAGCAGTTCTTC CASSLTTYNEQFF
TRBJ2-5 TRBV28 . many TGTGCCAGCAGTTTGTATGTGCAGGGAGAGACCCAGTACTTC CASSLYVQGETQYF
TRBJ2-2 TRBV19 . many TGTGCCAGTTTTGCGAGAGACACCGGGGAGCTGTTTTTT CASFARDTGELFF
TRBJ1-5 TRBV2 . few TGTGCCATCGGCGGGGGCAATCAGCCCCAGCATTTT CAIGGGNQPQHF
TRBJ2-1 TRBV5-6 TRBD2 many TGTGCCAGCAGCGCGGCGGGACTAGCGGGAATTAGGAATGAGCAGTTCTTC CASSAAGLAGIRNEQFF